A selection of T cell receptor beta chains follows, all from one sample in a study of identical twins. TCRdb analysed the 5' RACE reads with MiXCR anew, one entry per CDR3 protein. This table holds about 890,000 distinct CDR3 sequences, approximately 13% found once. These same records also appear under a second study, on yellow fever vaccine responses in identical twins.

Sequencing was performed on PBMCs. These receptors were obtained from a woman between 18 and 29 years old in good health. The CDR3 runs from the conserved cysteine through the conserved F or W. The order of the fields is D gene, CDR3 length, J gene, clone size, V gene, CDR3 DNA, CDR3 protein. A D gene is named only where the DNA matches it firmly. Part of the rows lack a size; the others show once, few, many or a class for expanded clones.

. | 15 | TRBJ2-7 | . | TRBV6-4 | TGTGCCAGCAGTGACGCGGGCAGCCACAGAGGCGAGCAGTACTTC | CASSDAGSHRGEQYF
TRBD2 | 15 | TRBJ2-3 | few | TRBV28 | TGTGCCAGCAGGCCGGGACTAGCGGGCCAAGATACGCAGTATTTT | CASRPGLAGQDTQYF
. | 16 | TRBJ2-3 | few | TRBV2 | TGTGCCAGCAGTCCTAAGGGGCGCGGGGGCACAGATACGCAGTATTTT | CASSPKGRGGTDTQYF
TRBD2 | 16 | TRBJ2-1 | many | TRBV7-2 | TGTGCCAGCAGCTGGGAAGCGGGAGGGCGGAGCAATGAGCAGTTCTTC | CASSWEAGGRSNEQFF
. | 11 | TRBJ1-2 | few | TRBV7-9 | TGTGCCAGCAGCTTGCAGAATGGCTACACCTTC | CASSLQNGYTF
. | 15 | TRBJ1-6 | few | TRBV5-1 | TGCGCCAGCAGCTTGGCCATTGCCGGGGATTCACCCCTCCACTTT | CASSLAIAGDSPLHF
TRBD2 | 17 | TRBJ2-1 | few | TRBV24-1 | TGTGCCACAGGCGGGACTACGCGGGAGGCCTTTGGGAATGAGCAGTTCTTC | CATGGTTREAFGNEQFF
. | 15 | TRBJ2-5 | many | TRBV6-5 | TGTGCCAGCAGTTACTCAGGCAGCTTCCAAGAGACCCAGTACTTC | CASSYSGSFQETQYF
. | 14 | TRBJ2-5 | few | TRBV9 | TGTGCCAGCAGCGTAGCTGGAGGTGAAGAGACCCAGTACTTC | CASSVAGGEETQYF
TRBD2 | 16 | TRBJ2-3 | few | TRBV15 | TGTGCCACCAGCACAGGACTAGCGTTTAGCACAGATACGCAGTATTTT | CATSTGLAFSTDTQYF
TRBD2 | 13 | TRBJ2-5 | . | TRBV19 | TGTGCCAGTAGGCTTAGCGGGAAAGAGACCCAGTACTTC | CASRLSGKETQYF
TRBD2 | 16 | TRBJ2-1 | few | TRBV5-1 | TGCGCCAGCAGCAAAGAGAGCGGGAGGGCCTTAAATGAGCAGTTCTTC | CASSKESGRALNEQFF
. | 15 | TRBJ2-3 | . | TRBV19 | TGTGCCAGTAGTATAGCGGGCAGACGCACAGATACGCAGTATTTT | CASSIAGRRTDTQYF
. | 15 | TRBJ2-1 | few | TRBV11-3 | TGTGCCAGCAGCTTAGATCAGTTCGGGCGGGATGAGCAGTTCTTC | CASSLDQFGRDEQFF
. | 17 | TRBJ2-3 | . | TRBV27 | TGTGCCAGCAGTCCCCCCCTAACCCTTCCATGGTCAGATACGCAGTATTTT | CASSPPLTLPWSDTQYF
. | 15 | TRBJ2-2 | . | TRBV12-3/TRBV12-4 | TGTGCCAGCAGCTTTTATGGGGGGGCCACCGGGGAGCTGTTTTTT | CASSFYGGATGELFF
TRBD2 | 15 | TRBJ2-1 | . | TRBV9 | TGTGCCAGCAGCGTCTCAGCGGGAGTCTACAATGAGCAGTTCTTC | CASSVSAGVYNEQFF
. | 13 | TRBJ2-1 | . | TRBV29-1 | TGCAGCGTTGAAGCACTTAGCCCCGATGAGCAGTTCTTC | CSVEALSPDEQFF
TRBD2 | 16 | TRBJ2-2 | . | TRBV9 | TGTGCCAGCAACCCGGGACTAGCGGGAGGCACCGGGGAGCTGTTTTTT | CASNPGLAGGTGELFF
. | 15 | TRBJ1-6 | few | TRBV3-1 | TGTGCCAGCAGCCAAGATGGGCGAGGGAATTCACCCCTCCACTTT | CASSQDGRGNSPLHF